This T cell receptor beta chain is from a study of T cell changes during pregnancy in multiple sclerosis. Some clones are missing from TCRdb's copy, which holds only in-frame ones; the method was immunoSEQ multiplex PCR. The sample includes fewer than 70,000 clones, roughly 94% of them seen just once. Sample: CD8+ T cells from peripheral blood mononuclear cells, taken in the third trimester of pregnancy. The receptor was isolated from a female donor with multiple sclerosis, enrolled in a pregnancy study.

CDR3 amino acids: CASSLFMSELYGYTF. The CDR3 bases are TGTGCCAGCAGTTTATTTATGTCGGAGCTCTATGGCTACACCTTC. V usage is TRBV27 and J usage is TRBJ1-2; D uncertain. The V gene lost 1 base and the J gene lost 4 bases, with 13 bases spanning the gap. Per germline, CDR1 MNHEY and CDR2 SMNVEV (reference sequence). There are 15 residues in the CDR3.